These T cell receptor beta chains were read from a single sample in a study of blood T cell repertoires in COVID-19. Libraries were prepared by immunoSEQ multiplex PCR; TCRdb keeps only in-frame clonotypes and omits some of them. The table shows about 220,000 clones, with roughly 80% occurring only once. Sequenced material: PBMCs or T cells enriched from blood (not recorded which). All receptors come from a woman in her forties or fifties who had been exposed to COVID-19. Both conserved end residues are part of each CDR3.

V gene: TRBV10-3; J gene: TRBJ1-4; CDR3 protein: CAISEGGWNEKLFF
V gene: TRBV18; J gene: TRBJ2-2; CDR3 protein: CASSPTGELFF
V gene: TRBV2; J gene: TRBJ1-5; CDR3 protein: CASSGFDRDRLQPQHF
V gene: TRBV2; J gene: TRBJ1-1; CDR3 protein: CASKEGANTEAFF
V gene: TRBV9; J gene: TRBJ2-2; CDR3 protein: CASNTPGRGLSGELFF
V gene: TRBV29-1; J gene: TRBJ2-1; CDR3 protein: CSVQKYSYNEQFF
V gene: TRBV7-9; J gene: TRBJ1-6; CDR3 protein: CASSQAGGHSPLHF
V gene: TRBV6-2/TRBV6-3; J gene: TRBJ2-4; CDR3 protein: CASSGRLAKNIQYF
V gene: TRBV27; J gene: TRBJ1-5; CDR3 protein: CASSLGLNSNQPQHF
V gene: TRBV7-2; J gene: TRBJ2-3; CDR3 protein: CASSRGGATDTQYF
V gene: TRBV6-2/TRBV6-3; J gene: TRBJ2-7; CDR3 protein: CASSPYPRGGPYEQYF
V gene: TRBV29-1; J gene: TRBJ1-1; CDR3 protein: CSVLGGHMNTEAFF
V gene: TRBV18; J gene: TRBJ2-1; CDR3 protein: CASCDRPYNEQFF
V gene: TRBV29-1; J gene: TRBJ2-3; CDR3 protein: CSVVVRTDTQYF
V gene: TRBV6-5; J gene: TRBJ2-5; CDR3 protein: CASSQLGGTQYF
V gene: TRBV12-3/TRBV12-4; J gene: TRBJ1-1; CDR3 protein: CASSSQGTEAFF
V gene: TRBV5-8; J gene: TRBJ1-2; CDR3 protein: CASSPGHPARYGYTF
V gene: TRBV2; J gene: TRBJ1-4; CDR3 protein: CAGRQGSQKLFF
V gene: TRBV4-1; J gene: TRBJ1-1; CDR3 protein: CASSRLLYRGGMNTEAFF
V gene: TRBV6-1; J gene: TRBJ1-2; CDR3 protein: CASSDRGYGYTF
V gene: TRBV21-1; J gene: TRBJ1-5; CDR3 protein: CASGGAGQGPQHF
V gene: TRBV13; J gene: TRBJ1-6; CDR3 protein: CASKPGLNNSPLHF
V gene: TRBV7-9; J gene: TRBJ1-4; CDR3 protein: CASSFGEKLFF
V gene: TRBV20-1; J gene: TRBJ1-1; CDR3 protein: CSAIQLTEAFF
V gene: TRBV5-1; J gene: TRBJ2-7; CDR3 protein: CASSTRGGTYEQYF
V gene: TRBV24-1; J gene: TRBJ2-2; CDR3 protein: CATSEQGANTGELFF
V gene: TRBV19; J gene: TRBJ2-5; CDR3 protein: CATTAGGIETQYF
V gene: TRBV19; J gene: TRBJ2-2; CDR3 protein: CASSIAAGRTGELFF
V gene: TRBV5-1; J gene: TRBJ2-1; CDR3 protein: CASSQPLTSYNEQFF
V gene: TRBV7-9; J gene: TRBJ2-1; CDR3 protein: CASSLAPGGPTNEQFF
V gene: TRBV5-6; J gene: TRBJ1-3; CDR3 protein: CASSTSRDREDTIYF
V gene: TRBV29-1; J gene: TRBJ1-5; CDR3 protein: CSVGQGKNQPQHF
V gene: TRBV7-2; J gene: TRBJ2-7; CDR3 protein: CASSSDRGPVNSYEQYF
V gene: TRBV9; J gene: TRBJ2-5; CDR3 protein: CASSVEGGGGETQYF
V gene: TRBV3-1/TRBV3-2; J gene: TRBJ1-4; CDR3 protein: CASSQDSEKLFF
V gene: TRBV6-1; J gene: TRBJ2-5; CDR3 protein: CASAFAGSKETQYF
V gene: TRBV18; J gene: TRBJ1-3; CDR3 protein: CASSPPLRDRGLKSGNTIYF
V gene: TRBV20-1; J gene: TRBJ2-5; CDR3 protein: CSASIPGPVGPQYF
V gene: TRBV10-2; J gene: TRBJ1-1; CDR3 protein: CASSESRSFVNTEAFF
V gene: TRBV5-1; J gene: TRBJ1-1; CDR3 protein: CASSPDRTPNTEAFF
V gene: TRBV6-2/TRBV6-3; J gene: TRBJ1-1; CDR3 protein: CASSYRTYSRLSTEAFF
V gene: TRBV5-4; J gene: TRBJ1-5; CDR3 protein: CASSFGGHRQPQHF